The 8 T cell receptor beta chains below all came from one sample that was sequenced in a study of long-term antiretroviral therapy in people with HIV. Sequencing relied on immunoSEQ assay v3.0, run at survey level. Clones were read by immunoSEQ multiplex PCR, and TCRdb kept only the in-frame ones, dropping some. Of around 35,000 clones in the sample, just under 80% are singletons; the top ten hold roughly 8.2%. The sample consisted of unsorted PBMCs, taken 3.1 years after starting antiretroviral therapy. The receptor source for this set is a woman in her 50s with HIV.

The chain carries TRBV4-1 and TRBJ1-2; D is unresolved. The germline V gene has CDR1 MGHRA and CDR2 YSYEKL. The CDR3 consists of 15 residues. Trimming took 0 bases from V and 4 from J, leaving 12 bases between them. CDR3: CASSQDKFGSYGYTF. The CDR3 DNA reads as TGCGCCAGCAGCCAAGATAAGTTCGGGAGCTATGGCTACACCTTC.

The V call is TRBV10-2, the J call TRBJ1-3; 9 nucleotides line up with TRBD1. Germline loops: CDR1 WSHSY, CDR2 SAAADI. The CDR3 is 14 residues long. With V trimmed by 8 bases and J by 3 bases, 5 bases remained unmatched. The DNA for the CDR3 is TGCGCCAGCGGAACAGGGGGCAGTGGAAACACCATATATTTT. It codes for CASGTGGSGNTIYF.

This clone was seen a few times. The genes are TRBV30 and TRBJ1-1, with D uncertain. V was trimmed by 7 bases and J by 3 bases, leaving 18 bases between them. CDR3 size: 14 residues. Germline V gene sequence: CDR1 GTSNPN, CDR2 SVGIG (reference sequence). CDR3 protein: CALEGMTLDTEAFF. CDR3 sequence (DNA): TGTGCCTTGGAAGGGATGACGTTAGACACTGAAGCTTTCTTT.

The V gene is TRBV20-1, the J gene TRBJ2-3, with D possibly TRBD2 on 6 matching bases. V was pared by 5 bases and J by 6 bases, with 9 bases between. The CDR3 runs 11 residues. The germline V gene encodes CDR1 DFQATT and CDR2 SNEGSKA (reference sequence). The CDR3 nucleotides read TGCAGTGCTGGGGAGGTGGATACGCAGTATTTT. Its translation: CSAGEVDTQYF.

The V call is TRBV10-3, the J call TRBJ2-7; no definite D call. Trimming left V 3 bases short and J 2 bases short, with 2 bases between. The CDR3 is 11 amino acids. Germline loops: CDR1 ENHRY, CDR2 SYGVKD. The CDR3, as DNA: TGTGCCATCAGTGAAACCTACGAGCAGTACTTC. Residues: CAISETYEQYF.

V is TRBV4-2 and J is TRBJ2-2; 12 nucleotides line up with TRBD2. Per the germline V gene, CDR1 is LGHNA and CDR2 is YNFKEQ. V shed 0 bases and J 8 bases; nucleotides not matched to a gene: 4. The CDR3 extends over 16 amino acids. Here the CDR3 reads CASSQDLAGGTGELFF. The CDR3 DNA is TGTGCCAGCAGCCAAGACCTAGCGGGGGGGACTGGGGAGCTGTTTTTT.

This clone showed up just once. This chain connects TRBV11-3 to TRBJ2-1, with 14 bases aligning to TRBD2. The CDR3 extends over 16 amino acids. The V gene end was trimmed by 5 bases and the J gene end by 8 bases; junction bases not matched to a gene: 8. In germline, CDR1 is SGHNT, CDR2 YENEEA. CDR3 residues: CASSPRTSGGRDEQFF. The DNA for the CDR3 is TGTGCCAGCAGCCCACGGACTAGCGGGGGGAGGGATGAGCAGTTCTTC.

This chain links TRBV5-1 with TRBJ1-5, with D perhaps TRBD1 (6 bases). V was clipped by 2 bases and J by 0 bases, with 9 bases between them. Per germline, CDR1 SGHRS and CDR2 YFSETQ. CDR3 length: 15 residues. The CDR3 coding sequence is TGCGCCAGCAGCTTACAGGGTGATAGCAATCAGCCCCAGCATTTT. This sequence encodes CASSLQGDSNQPQHF.